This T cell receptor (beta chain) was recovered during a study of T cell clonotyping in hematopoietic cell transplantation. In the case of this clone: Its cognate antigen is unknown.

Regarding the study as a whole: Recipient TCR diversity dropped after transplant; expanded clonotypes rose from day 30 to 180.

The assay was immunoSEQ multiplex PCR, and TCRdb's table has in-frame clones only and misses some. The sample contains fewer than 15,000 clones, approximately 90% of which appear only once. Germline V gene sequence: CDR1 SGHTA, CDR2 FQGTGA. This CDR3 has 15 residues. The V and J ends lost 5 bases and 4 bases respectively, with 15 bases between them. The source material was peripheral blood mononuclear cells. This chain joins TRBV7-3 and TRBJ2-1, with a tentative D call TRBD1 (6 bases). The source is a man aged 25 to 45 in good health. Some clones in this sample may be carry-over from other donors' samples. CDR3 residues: CASSPPGQLYNEQFF. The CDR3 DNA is TGTGCCAGCAGCCCGCCAGGACAGCTTTACAATGAGCAGTTCTTC.